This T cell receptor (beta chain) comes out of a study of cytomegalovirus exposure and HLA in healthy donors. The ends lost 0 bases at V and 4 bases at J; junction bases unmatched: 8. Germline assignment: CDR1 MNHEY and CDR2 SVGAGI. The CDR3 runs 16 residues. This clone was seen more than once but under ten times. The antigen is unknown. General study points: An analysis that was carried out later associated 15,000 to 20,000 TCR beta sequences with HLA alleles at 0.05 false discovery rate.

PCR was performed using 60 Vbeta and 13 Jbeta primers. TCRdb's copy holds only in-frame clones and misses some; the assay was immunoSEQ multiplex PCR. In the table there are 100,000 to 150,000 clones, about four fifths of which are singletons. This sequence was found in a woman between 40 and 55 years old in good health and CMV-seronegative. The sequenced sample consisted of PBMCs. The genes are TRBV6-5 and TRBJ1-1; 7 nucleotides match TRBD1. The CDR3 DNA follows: TGTGCCAGCAGTTACTCGGGCAGGGGGGCGGGCACTGAAGCTTTCTTT. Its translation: CASSYSGRGAGTEAFF.